Listed below are T cell receptor beta chains from one sample, sequenced in a study of blood T cell repertoires in COVID-19. Libraries were prepared by immunoSEQ multiplex PCR; TCRdb keeps only in-frame clonotypes and omits some of them. The table records about 72,000 clones, 86% of them present only once. The sequencing sample was made of peripheral blood. The origin of the receptors is a man between 65 and 79 years old with active or convalescent COVID-19. The CDR3 runs from the conserved cysteine through the conserved F or W. D genes are given only for firm matches.

D | V | CDR3
- | TRBV27 | CASSLFGGAANSPLHF
TRBD2 | TRBV6-5 | CASQRGVLNTDTQYF
TRBD2 | TRBV11-2 | CASSWTSGTYEQYF
- | TRBV27 | CASSLYRDPNTEAFF
- | TRBV2 | CASSRAGDRRTQPQHF
TRBD2 | TRBV5-1 | CASSLGGTRREQFF
TRBD1 | TRBV28 | CASSPWDSDVGTQYF
TRBD1 | TRBV6-2/TRBV6-3 | CASSAIGQGSTEAFF
- | TRBV5-1 | CASSSGESSYNSPLHF
TRBD1 | TRBV18 | CASSPPGGTVVGSTEAFF
- | TRBV11-2 | CASSGRDFDTEAFF
- | TRBV11-1 | CASSPRWALSGELFF
TRBD2 | TRBV4-3 | CASSQRGVGTDTQYF
- | TRBV28 | CASRSWDIGEAFF
TRBD2 | TRBV5-8 | CASQTGLASGPPSTDTQYF
- | TRBV7-8 | CASSLDGSRPRTDTQYF